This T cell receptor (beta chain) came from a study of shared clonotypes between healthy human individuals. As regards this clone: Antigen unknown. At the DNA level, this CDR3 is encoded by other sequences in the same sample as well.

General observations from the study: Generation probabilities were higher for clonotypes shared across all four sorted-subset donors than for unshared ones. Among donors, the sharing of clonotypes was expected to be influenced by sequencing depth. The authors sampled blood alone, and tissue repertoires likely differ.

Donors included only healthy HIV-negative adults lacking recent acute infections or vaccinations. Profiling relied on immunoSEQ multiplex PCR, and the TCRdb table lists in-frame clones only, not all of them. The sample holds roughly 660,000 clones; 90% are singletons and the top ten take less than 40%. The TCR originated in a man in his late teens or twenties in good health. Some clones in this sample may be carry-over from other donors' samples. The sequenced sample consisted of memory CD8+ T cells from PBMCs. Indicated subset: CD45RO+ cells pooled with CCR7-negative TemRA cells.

The CDR3 DNA reads as TGTGCCAGCAGCGTAGACGCCGGGGAGCTGTTTTTT. It specifies CASSVDAGELFF. The chain is built from TRBV9 and TRBJ2-2; D is unclear. V shed 0 bases and J shed 6 bases, with 3 bases lying between them. In germline, CDR1 is SGDLS, CDR2 YYNGEE. There are 12 residues in the CDR3. Full variable domain (remainder filled in from reference TRBV9 and TRBJ2-2): DSGVTQTPKHLITATGQRVTLRCSPRSGDLSVYWYQQSLDQGLQFLIQYYNGEERAKGNILERFSAQQFPDLHSELNLSSLELGDSALYFCASSVDAGELFFGEGSRLTVL.